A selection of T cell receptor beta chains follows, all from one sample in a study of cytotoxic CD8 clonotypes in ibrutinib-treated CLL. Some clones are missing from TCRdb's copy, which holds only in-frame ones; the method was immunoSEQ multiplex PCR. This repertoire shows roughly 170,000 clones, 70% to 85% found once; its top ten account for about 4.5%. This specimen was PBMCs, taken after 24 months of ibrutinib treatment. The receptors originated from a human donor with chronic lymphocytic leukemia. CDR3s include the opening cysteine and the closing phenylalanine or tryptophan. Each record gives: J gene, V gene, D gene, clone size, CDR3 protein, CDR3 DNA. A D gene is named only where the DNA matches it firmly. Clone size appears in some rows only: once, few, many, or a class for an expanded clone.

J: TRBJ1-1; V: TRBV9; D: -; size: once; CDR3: CASSKQQIGNTEAFF; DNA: TGTGCCAGCAGCAAACAACAAATAGGGAACACTGAAGCTTTCTTT
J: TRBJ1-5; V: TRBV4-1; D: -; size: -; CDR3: CASSQDSGDQPQHF; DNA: TGCGCCAGCAGCCAAGATAGCGGGGATCAGCCCCAGCATTTT
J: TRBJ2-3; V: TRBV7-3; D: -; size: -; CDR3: CASSSEGGTFDTQYF; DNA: TGTGCCAGCAGTTCAGAGGGAGGAACCTTTGATACGCAGTATTTT
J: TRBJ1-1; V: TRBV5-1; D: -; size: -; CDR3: CASSHREVNTEAFF; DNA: TGCGCCAGCAGTCACCGGGAAGTGAACACTGAAGCTTTCTTT
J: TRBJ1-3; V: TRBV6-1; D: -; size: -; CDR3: CASSSTPSSGNTIYF; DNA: TGTGCCAGCAGTTCGACACCCAGCTCTGGAAACACCATATATTTT
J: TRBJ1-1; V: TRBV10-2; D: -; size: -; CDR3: CASSEMLGGVAFF; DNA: TGCGCCAGCAGTGAGATGTTGGGGGGAGTGGCTTTCTTT
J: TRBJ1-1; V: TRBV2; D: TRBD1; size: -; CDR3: CARETGGRHEAFF; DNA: TGTGCCAGAGAGACAGGGGGGCGGCACGAAGCTTTCTTT
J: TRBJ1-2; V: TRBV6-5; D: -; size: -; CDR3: CASSTNPDMGYGYTF; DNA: TGTGCCAGCAGTACAAACCCGGATATGGGCTATGGCTACACCTTC
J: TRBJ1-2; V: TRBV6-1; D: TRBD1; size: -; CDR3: CASSSRTGANYGYTF; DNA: TGTGCCAGCAGTTCACGGACAGGGGCGAACTATGGCTACACCTTC
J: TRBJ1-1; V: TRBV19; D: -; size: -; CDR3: CASTPQGAMNTEAFF; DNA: TGTGCCAGTACCCCGCAGGGCGCCATGAACACTGAAGCTTTCTTT
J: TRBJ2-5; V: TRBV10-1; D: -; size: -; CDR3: CASSDIDVRLGETQYF; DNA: TGCGCCAGCAGTGATATCGACGTCCGGTTGGGAGAGACCCAGTACTTC
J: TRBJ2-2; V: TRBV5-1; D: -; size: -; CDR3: CASSFDRNTGELFF; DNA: TGCGCCAGCAGCTTTGACAGGAACACCGGGGAGCTGTTTTTT
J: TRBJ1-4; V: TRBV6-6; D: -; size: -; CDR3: CASSYSNTPTNEKLFF; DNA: TGTGCCAGCAGTTACTCGAACACCCCAACTAATGAAAAACTGTTTTTT
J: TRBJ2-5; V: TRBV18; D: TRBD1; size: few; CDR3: CASSPPGTGEETQYF; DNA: TGTGCCAGCTCACCACCCGGGACAGGGGAGGAGACCCAGTACTTC
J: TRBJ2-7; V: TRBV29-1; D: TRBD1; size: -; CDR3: CSVEGGQGVFYEQYF; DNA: TGCAGCGTTGAAGGGGGACAGGGGGTTTTCTACGAGCAGTACTTC
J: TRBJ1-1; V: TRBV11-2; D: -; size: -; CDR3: CASARARTEAFF; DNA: TGTGCCAGTGCTAGGGCGAGGACTGAAGCTTTCTTT
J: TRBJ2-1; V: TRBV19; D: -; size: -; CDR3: CASSPGTSSSYNEQFF; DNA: TGTGCCAGTAGCCCGGGGACAAGTAGCTCCTACAATGAGCAGTTCTTC
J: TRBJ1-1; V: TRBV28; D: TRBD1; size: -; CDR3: CASSSPGTALNTEAFF; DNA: TGTGCCAGCAGCTCTCCCGGGACAGCATTGAACACTGAAGCTTTCTTT
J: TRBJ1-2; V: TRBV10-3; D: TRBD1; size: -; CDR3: CAIRETGGYGYTF; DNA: TGTGCCATCAGGGAGACAGGGGGGTATGGCTACACCTTC
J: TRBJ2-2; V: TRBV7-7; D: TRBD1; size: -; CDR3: CASSLTGNNGELFF; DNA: TGTGCTAGCAGCCTGACAGGGAATAACGGGGAGCTGTTTTTT
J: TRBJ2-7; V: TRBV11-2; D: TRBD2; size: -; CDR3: CASGLLAGSYEQYF; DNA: TGTGCCAGCGGTTTACTAGCGGGATCCTACGAGCAGTACTTC
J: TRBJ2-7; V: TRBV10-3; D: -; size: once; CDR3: CAISDQGGPSYEQYF; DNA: TGTGCCATCAGTGATCAGGGGGGACCCTCCTACGAGCAGTACTTC
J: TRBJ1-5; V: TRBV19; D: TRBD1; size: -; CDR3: CASSRGQTSYQPQHF; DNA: TGTGCCAGTAGTAGGGGACAGACCTCTTATCAGCCCCAGCATTTT
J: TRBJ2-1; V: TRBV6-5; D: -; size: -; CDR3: CASSYTTYNEQFF; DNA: TGTGCCAGCAGTTACACGACCTACAATGAGCAGTTCTTC
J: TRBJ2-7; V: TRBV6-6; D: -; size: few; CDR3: CASSQTGEQYF; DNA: TGTGCCAGCAGCCAGACGGGCGAGCAGTACTTC
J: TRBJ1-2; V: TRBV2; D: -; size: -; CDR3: CASTLDGPGNGYTF; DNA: TGTGCCAGCACCCTAGACGGTCCAGGGAATGGCTACACCTTC
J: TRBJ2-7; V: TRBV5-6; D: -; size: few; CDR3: CASTTHRRSSYEQYF; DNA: TGTGCCAGTACGACGCACAGGCGAAGCTCCTACGAGCAGTACTTC
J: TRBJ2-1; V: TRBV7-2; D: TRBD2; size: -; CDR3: CASRPNVRGNEQFF; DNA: TGTGCCAGCAGACCGAACGTGCGGGGGAATGAGCAGTTCTTC
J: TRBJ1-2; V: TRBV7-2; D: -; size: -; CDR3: CASSRNGGFNYGYTF; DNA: TGTGCCAGCAGCCGAAACGGGGGTTTTAACTATGGCTACACCTTC
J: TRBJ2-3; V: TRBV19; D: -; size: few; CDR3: CASSSSTYSTDTQYF; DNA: TGTGCCAGTAGTAGTTCGACTTATAGCACAGATACGCAGTATTTT
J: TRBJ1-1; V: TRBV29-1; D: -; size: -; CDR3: CSVEVEREAFF; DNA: TGCAGCGTTGAGGTAGAGCGTGAAGCTTTCTTT
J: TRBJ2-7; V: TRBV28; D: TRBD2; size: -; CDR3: CASNSGGSYEQYF; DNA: TGTGCCAGCAACTCGGGGGGTTCCTACGAGCAGTACTTC
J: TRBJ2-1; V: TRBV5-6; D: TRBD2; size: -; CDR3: CASSFKSGSNNEQFF; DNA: TGTGCCAGCAGCTTTAAGAGCGGGAGCAACAATGAGCAGTTCTTC
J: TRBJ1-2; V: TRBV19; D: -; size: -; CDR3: CASREGLHYGYTF; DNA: TGTGCCAGTCGGGAAGGCTTACACTATGGCTACACCTTC
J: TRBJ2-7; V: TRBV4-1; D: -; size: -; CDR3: CASSPSPGGGSYEQYF; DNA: TGCGCCAGCAGCCCCTCTCCCGGAGGGGGTTCCTACGAGCAGTACTTC
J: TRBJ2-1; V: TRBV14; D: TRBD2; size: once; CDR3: CASSQIHGTMGVF; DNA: TGTGCCAGCAGCCAAATCCATGGGACTATGGGCGTCTTC
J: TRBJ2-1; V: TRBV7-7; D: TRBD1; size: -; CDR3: CASSRDRGGNEQFF; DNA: TGTGCTAGCAGCCGGGACAGGGGTGGGAATGAGCAGTTCTTC
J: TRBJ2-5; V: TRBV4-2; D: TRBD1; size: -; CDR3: CASSQDIGTGIQETQYF; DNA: TGTGCCAGCAGCCAAGATATAGGGACAGGGATACAAGAGACCCAGTACTTC
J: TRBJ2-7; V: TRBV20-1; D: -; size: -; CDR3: CSASYGYEQYF; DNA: TGCAGTGCTAGCTACGGCTACGAGCAGTACTTC
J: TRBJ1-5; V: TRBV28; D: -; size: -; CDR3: CASSSEVFQPQHF; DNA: TGTGCCAGCAGTTCCGAGGTTTTCCAGCCCCAGCATTTT
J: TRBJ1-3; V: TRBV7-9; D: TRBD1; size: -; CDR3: CASSPGTGYGNTIYF; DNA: TGTGCCAGCAGCCCGGGGACAGGGTACGGAAACACCATATATTTT
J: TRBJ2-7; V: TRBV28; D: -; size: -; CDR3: CASSSPGAYEQYF; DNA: TGTGCCAGCAGTTCCCCCGGAGCTTACGAGCAGTACTTC
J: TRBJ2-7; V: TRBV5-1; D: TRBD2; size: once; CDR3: CASRYGLAGEQYF; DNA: TGCGCCAGCAGATATGGACTAGCTGGCGAGCAGTACTTC
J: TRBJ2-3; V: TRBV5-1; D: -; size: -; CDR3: CASRPTGTDTQYF; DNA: TGCGCCAGCAGACCTACAGGGACAGATACGCAGTATTTT
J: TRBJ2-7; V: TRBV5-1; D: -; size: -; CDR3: CASSLVPDYEQYF; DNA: TGCGCCAGCAGCTTGGTGCCAGACTACGAGCAGTACTTC
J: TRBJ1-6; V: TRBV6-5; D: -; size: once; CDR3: CATQSSYNSPLHF; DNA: TGTGCCACTCAGAGCTCCTATAATTCACCCCTCCACTTT
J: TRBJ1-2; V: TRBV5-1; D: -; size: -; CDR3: CASSPQRGGYTF; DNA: TGCGCCAGCAGCCCCCAGAGGGGTGGCTACACCTTC
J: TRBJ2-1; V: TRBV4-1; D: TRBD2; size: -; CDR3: CASSHRGGVSYNEQFF; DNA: TGCGCCAGCAGCCACCGCGGGGGTGTCTCCTACAATGAGCAGTTCTTC
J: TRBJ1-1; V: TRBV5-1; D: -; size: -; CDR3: CASSPRRGFDEAFF; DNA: TGCGCCAGCAGCCCGAGAAGGGGATTCGATGAAGCTTTCTTT
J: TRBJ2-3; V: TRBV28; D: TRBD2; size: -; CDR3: CASSLAGGGTDTQYF; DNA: TGTGCCAGCAGTTTAGCGGGAGGCGGCACAGATACGCAGTATTTT
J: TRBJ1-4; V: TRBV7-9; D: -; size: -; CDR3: CASSQVERGLFF; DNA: TGTGCCAGCAGCCAAGTCGAGCGCGGGCTGTTTTTT
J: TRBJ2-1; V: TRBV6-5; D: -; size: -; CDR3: CASGRPPSNEQFF; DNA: TGTGCCAGTGGACGGCCTCCTTCGAATGAGCAGTTCTTC
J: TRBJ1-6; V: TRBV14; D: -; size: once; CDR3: CASSPPGVYNSPLHF; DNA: TGTGCCAGCAGCCCCCCGGGGGTGTATAATTCACCCCTCCACTTT